This T cell receptor beta chain originates from a study of patients and donors after allogeneic stem cell transplantation. CDR1 and CDR2 from the germline V gene are MNHNS and SASEGT. The V end lost 8 bases, the J end lost 6 bases, and 20 bases lay between the germline ends. This CDR3 spans 15 amino acids. TCRdb called the RT-PCR reads again in MiXCR, with one record for every CDR3 protein. The data show some 880,000 distinct CDR3 sequences, more than 15% seen once. The sequence came from a human donor who was either an allogeneic HSCT recipient or a stem cell or donor lymphocyte infusion donor (not recorded which). It is not recorded whose cells these are; they may come from a transplant donor. Sequencing was performed on blood, either unsorted or a sorted T cell fraction (not recorded which). This chain uses TRBV6-1 with TRBJ2-1; possibly TRBD1 for D (6 bases). As DNA, the CDR3 is TGTGCCAGCCGAACCCCACAAAGGGGGTCCAATGAGCAGTTCTTC. Protein: CASRTPQRGSNEQFF.